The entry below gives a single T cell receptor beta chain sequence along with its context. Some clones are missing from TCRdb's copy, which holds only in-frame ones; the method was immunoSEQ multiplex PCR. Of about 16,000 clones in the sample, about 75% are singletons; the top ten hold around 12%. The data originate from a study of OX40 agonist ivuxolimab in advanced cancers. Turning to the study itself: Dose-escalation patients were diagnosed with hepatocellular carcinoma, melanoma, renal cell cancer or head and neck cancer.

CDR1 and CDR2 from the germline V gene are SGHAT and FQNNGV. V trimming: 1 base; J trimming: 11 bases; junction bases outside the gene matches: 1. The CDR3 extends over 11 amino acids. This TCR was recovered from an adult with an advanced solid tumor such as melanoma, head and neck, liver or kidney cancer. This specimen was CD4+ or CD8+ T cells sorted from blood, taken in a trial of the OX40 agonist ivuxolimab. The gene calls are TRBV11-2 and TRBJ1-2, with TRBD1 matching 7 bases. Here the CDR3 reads CASSLGDSYTF. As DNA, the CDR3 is TGTGCCAGCAGCTTAGGGGACAGTTACACCTTC.